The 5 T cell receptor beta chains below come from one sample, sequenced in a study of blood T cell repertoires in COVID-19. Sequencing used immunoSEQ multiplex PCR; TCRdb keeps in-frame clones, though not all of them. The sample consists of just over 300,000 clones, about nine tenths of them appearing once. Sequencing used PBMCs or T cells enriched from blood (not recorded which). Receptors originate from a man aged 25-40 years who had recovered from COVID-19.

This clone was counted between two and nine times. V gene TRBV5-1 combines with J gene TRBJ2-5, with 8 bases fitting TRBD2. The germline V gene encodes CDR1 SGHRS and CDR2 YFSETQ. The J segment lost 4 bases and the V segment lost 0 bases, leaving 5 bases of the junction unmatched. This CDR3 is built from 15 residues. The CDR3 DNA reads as TGCGCCAGCAGCTTGGAGGGACTAGACCCAGAGACCCAGTACTTC. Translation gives CASSLEGLDPETQYF.

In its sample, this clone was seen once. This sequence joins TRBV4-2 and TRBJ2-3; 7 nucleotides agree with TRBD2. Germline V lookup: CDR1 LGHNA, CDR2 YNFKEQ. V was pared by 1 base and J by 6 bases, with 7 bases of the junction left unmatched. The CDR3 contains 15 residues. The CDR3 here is CASSQGSSGADTQYF. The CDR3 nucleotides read TGTGCCAGCAGCCAAGGGTCCAGCGGGGCGGATACGCAGTATTTT.

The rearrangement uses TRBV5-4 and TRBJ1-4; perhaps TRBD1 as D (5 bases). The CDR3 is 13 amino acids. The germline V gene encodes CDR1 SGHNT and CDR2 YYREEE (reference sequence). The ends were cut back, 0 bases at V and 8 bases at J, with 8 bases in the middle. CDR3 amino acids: CASSLGGAEKLFF. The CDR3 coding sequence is TGTGCCAGCAGCTTGGGGGGCGCGGAAAAACTGTTTTTT.

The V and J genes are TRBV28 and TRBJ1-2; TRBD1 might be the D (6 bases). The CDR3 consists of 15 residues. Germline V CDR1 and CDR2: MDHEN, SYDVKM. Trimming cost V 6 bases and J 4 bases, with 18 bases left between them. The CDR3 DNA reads TGTGCCAGCAGCCAGGACAGTAACGCTATCTATGGCTACACCTTC. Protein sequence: CASSQDSNAIYGYTF.

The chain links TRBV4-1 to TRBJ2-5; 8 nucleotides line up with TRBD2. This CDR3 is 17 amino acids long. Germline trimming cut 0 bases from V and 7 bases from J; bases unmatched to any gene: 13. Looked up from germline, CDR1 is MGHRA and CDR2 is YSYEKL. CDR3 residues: CASSQEGGGFGFGTQYF. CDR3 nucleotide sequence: TGCGCCAGCAGCCAAGAGGGCGGGGGGTTCGGATTTGGGACCCAGTACTTC.